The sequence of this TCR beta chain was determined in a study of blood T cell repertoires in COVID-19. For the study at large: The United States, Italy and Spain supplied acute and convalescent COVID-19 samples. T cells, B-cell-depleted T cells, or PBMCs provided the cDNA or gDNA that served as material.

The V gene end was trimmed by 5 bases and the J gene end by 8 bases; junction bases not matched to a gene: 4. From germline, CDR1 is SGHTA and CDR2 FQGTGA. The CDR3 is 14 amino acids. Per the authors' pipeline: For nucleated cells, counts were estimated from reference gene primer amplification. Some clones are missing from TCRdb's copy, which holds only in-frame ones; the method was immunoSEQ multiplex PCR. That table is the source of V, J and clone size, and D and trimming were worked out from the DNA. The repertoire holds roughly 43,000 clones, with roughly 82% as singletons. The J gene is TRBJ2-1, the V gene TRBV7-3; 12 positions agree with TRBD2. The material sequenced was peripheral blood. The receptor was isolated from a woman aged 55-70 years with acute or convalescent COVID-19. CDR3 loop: CASSPRLAGDEQFF. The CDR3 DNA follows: TGTGCCAGCAGCCCTCGACTAGCGGGGGATGAGCAGTTCTTC.